This record concerns one T cell receptor beta chain sequence. Antigen specificity is unknown. None of the glioblastoma patients had an isocitrate dehydrogenase mutation. PBMC sampling occurred before vaccination, two weeks after the third dose, and at progression. The CDR3 is 13 amino acids. In germline, CDR1 is SGHAT, CDR2 FQDESV (reference sequence). V was trimmed by 6 bases and J by 6 bases, leaving 14 bases between them. The data stem from a study of glioma-infiltrating T cells after dendritic cell vaccination. Broader study findings: Estimated pretreatment TIL content predicted outcome after dendritic cell vaccination.

Using immunoSEQ multiplex PCR, the repertoire was profiled, and TCRdb retains in-frame clones only, with some absent. Among about 21,000 clones listed, 79% were seen once. Sequenced material: blood, taken before dendritic cell vaccination. The chain couples TRBV11-1 to TRBJ1-1; D is unclear. This TCR was recovered from a human donor with glioblastoma. This CDR3 is CASRETSGSEAFF. CDR3 nucleotide sequence: TGTGCCAGCAGGGAGACCTCGGGGTCTGAAGCTTTCTTT.